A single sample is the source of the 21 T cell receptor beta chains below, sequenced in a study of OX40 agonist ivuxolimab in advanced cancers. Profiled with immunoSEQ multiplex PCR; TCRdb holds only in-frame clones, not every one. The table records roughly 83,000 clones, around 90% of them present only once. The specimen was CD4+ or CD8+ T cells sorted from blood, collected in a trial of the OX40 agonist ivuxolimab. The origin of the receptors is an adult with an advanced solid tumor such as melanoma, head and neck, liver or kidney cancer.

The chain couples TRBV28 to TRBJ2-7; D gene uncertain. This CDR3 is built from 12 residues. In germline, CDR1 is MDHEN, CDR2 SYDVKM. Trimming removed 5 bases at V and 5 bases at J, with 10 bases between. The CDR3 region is CASSPVVDEQYF. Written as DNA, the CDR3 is TGTGCCAGCAGTCCGGTCGTGGACGAGCAGTACTTC.

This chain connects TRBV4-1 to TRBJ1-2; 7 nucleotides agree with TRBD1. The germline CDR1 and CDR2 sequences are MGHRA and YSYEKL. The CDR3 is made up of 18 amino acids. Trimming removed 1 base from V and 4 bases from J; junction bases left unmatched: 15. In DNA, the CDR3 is TGCGCCAGCAGCCAAGTGTACGAGGTGCAGGGGGTGCGCTATGGCTACACCTTC. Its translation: CASSQVYEVQGVRYGYTF.

CDR3 sequence reads: CASSPGGRTEAFF. CDR3 DNA sequence: TGTGCCAGCAGCCCAGGCGGTAGGACTGAAGCTTTCTTT. The chain employs TRBV7-2 and TRBJ1-1; D gene uncertain. The CDR3 loop spans 13 amino acids. The germline gives CDR1 SGHTA, CDR2 FQGNSA. Trimming stripped 5 bases from V and 5 bases from J, with 12 bases between.

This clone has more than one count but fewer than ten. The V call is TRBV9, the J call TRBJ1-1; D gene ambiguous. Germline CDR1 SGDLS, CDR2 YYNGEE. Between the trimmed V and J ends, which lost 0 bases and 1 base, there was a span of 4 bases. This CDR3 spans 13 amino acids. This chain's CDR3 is CASSVVPNTEAFF. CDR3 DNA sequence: TGTGCCAGCAGCGTAGTTCCGAACACTGAAGCTTTCTTT.

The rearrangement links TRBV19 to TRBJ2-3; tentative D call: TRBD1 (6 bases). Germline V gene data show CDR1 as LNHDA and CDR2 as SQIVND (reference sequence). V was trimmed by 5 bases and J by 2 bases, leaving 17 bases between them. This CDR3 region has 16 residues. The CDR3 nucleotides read TGTGCCAGTAGTCCTACCCGGACAGAAAACACAGATACGCAGTATTTT. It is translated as CASSPTRTENTDTQYF.

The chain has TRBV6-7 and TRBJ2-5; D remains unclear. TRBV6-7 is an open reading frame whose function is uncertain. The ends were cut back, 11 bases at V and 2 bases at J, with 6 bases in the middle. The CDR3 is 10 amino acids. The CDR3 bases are TGTGCCTTGCGGCAAGAGACCCAGTACTTC. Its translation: CALRQETQYF.

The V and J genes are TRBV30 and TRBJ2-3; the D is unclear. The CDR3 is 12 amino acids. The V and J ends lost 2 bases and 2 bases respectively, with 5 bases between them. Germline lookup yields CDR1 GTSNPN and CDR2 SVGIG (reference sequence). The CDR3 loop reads CAWSTHTDTQYF. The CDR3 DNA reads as TGTGCCTGGAGTACCCACACAGATACGCAGTATTTT. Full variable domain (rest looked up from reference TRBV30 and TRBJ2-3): SQTIHQWPATLVQPVGSPLSLECTVEGTSNPNLYWYRQAAGRGLQLLFYSVGIGQISSEVPQNLSASRPQDRQFILSSKKLLLSDSGFYLCAWSTHTDTQYFGPGTRLTVL.

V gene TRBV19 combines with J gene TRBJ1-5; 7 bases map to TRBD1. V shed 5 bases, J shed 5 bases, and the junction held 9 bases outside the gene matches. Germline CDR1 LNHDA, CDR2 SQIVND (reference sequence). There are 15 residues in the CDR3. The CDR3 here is CASSADREGDQPQHF. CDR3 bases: TGTGCCAGTAGTGCCGACAGGGAGGGCGATCAGCCCCAGCATTTT.

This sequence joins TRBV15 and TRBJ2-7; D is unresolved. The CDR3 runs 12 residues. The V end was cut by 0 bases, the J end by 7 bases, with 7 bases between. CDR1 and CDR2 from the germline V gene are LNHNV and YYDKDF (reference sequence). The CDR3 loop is CATSRDPREQYF. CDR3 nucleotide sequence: TGTGCCACCAGCAGAGATCCCCGAGAGCAGTACTTC.

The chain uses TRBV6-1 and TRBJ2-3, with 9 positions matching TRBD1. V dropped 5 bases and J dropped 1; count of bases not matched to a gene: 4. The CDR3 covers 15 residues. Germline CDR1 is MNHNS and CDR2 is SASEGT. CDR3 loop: CASSRRDRGTDTQYF. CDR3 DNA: TGTGCCAGCAGTCGAAGGGACAGGGGCACAGATACGCAGTATTTT.

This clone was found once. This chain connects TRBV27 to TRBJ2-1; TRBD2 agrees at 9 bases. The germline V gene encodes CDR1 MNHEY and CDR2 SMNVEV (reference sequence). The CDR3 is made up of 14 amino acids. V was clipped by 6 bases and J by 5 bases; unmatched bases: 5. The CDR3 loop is CASRELAGNNEQFF. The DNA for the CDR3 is TGTGCCAGCAGAGAACTAGCGGGTAACAATGAGCAGTTCTTC.

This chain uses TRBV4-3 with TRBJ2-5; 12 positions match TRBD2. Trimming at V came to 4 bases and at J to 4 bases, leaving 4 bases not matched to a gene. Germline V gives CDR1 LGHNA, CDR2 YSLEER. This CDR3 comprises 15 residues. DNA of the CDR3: TGCGCCAGCAGCCCACTACTAGCGGGGGGAGAGACCCAGTACTTC. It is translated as CASSPLLAGGETQYF.

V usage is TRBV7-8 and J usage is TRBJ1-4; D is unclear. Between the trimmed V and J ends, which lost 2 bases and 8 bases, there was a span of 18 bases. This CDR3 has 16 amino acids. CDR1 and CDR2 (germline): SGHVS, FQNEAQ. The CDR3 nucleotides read TGTGCCAGCAGCTTAATCTTCTTTACTCCGACCGAAAAACTGTTTTTT. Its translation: CASSLIFFTPTEKLFF.

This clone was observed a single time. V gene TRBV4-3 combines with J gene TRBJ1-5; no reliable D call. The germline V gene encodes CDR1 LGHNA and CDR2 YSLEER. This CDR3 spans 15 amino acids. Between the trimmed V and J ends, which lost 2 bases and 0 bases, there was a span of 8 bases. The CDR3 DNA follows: TGCGCCAGCAGCCAAATCTTCTATAGCAATCAGCCCCAGCATTTT. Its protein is CASSQIFYSNQPQHF.

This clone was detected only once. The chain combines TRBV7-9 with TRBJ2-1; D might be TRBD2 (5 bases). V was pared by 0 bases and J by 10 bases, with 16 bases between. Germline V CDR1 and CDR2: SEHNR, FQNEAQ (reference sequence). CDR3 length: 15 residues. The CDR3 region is CASSLASLAKIEQFF. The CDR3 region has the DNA TGTGCCAGCAGCTTAGCGTCCCTAGCCAAAATAGAGCAGTTCTTC.

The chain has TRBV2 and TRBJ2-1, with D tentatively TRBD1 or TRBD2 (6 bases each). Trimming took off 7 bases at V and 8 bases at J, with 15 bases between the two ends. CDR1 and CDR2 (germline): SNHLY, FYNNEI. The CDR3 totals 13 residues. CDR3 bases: TGTGCCAGCACAGGTTGGGGGGCCCATGAGCAGTTCTTC. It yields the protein CASTGWGAHEQFF.

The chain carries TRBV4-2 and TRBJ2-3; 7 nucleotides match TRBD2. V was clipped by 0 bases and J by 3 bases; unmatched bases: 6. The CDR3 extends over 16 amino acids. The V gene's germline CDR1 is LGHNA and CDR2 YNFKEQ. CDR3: CASSQEGGSLTDTQYF. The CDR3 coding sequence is TGTGCCAGCAGCCAAGAGGGCGGGAGTCTGACAGATACGCAGTATTTT.

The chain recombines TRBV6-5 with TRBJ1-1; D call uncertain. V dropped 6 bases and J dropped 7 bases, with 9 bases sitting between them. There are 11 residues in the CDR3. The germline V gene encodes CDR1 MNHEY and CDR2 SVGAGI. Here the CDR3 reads CASRTEGEAFF. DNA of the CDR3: TGTGCCAGCAGAACAGAAGGTGAAGCTTTCTTT.

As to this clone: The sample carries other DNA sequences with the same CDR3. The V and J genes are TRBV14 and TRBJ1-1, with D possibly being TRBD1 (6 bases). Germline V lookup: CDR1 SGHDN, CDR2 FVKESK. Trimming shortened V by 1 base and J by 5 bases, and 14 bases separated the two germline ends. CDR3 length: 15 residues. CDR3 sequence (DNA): TGTGCCAGCAGCCAAGCTGGAGGGAGGGGGACTGAAGCTTTCTTT. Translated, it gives CASSQAGGRGTEAFF.

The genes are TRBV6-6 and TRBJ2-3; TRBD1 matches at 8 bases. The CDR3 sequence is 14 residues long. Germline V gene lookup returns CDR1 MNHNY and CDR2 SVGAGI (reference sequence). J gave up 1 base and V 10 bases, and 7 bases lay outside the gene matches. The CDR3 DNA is TGTGCCACTTGGGCGGGACAGGGCACAGATACGCAGTATTTT. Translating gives CATWAGQGTDTQYF.

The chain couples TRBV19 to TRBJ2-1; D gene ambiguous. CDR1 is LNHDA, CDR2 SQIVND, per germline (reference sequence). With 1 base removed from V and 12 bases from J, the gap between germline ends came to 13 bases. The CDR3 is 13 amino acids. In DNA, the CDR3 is TGTGCCAGTAGTATAGTTCTGCGGTCCGGGCAGTTCTTC. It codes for CASSIVLRSGQFF. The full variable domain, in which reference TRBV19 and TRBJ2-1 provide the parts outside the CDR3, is DGGITQSPKYLFRKEGQNVTLSCEQNLNHDAMYWYRQDPGQGLRLIYYSQIVNDFQKGDIAEGYSVSREKKESFPLTVTSAQKNPTAFYLCASSIVLRSGQFFGPGTRLTVL.